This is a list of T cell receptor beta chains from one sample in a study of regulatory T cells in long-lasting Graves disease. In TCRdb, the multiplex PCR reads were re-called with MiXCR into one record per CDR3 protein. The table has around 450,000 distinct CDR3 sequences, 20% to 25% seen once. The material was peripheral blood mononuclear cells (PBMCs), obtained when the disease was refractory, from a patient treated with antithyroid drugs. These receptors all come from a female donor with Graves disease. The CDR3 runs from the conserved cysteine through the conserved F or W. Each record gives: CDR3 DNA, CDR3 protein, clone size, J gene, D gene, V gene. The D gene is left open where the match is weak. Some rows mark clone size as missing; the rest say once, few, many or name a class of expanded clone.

TGCGCCAGCAGCTTGGCCGAGGGTCAGCCCCAGCATTTT | CASSLAEGQPQHF | NA | TRBJ1-5 | NA | TRBV5-1
TGTGCCAGCAGCGGATTGGACAGGGGCAACTATGGCTACACCTTC | CASSGLDRGNYGYTF | many | TRBJ1-2 | TRBD1 | TRBV9
TGTGCCAGCAGAATCGGACAGGGCTTTGCTGAAGCTTTCTTT | CASRIGQGFAEAFF | few | TRBJ1-1 | TRBD1 | TRBV6-1
TGCGCCAGCAGCTCTACCGGGACAGGGGCATCAGGCTACACCTTC | CASSSTGTGASGYTF | NA | TRBJ1-2 | TRBD1 | TRBV5-1
TGTGCCAGTAGTATTCAGGGGATGCGTGGTAATGAAAAACTGTTTTTT | CASSIQGMRGNEKLFF | NA | TRBJ1-4 | NA | TRBV19
TGTGCCAGCAGCTTAGGGCAAGAGAACTATGGCTACACCTTC | CASSLGQENYGYTF | NA | TRBJ1-2 | NA | TRBV7-3
TGTGCCAGCAGCGTAGGGTCCGTTTTGTTCGGGGAGCTGTTTTTT | CASSVGSVLFGELFF | many | TRBJ2-2 | NA | TRBV9
TGTGCCAGCAGTTTAAAAGGGGACAGGACCTACGAGCAGTACTTC | CASSLKGDRTYEQYF | many | TRBJ2-7 | TRBD1 | TRBV27
TGTGCCACCAGCAGAGATAGGCAGGGAACTGAAGCTTTCTTT | CATSRDRQGTEAFF | once | TRBJ1-1 | NA | TRBV15
TGTGCCAGCAGCTTAGTAGGGGGCGGCTACTACAATGAGCAGTTCTTC | CASSLVGGGYYNEQFF | NA | TRBJ2-1 | TRBD1 | TRBV7-2
TGTGCCAGCAGTTCTGGCGGTCAGGGCCACGAGACCCAGTACTTC | CASSSGGQGHETQYF | many | TRBJ2-5 | NA | TRBV28
TGTGCCAGCAGTTTATCGAGGGGACAGGGGTTCTATGAGCAGTTCTTC | CASSLSRGQGFYEQFF | NA | TRBJ2-1 | TRBD1 | TRBV27
TGCAGTGCTAGAGAAGTACCACGGGAGCCCTACACCTTC | CSAREVPREPYTF | many | TRBJ1-2 | NA | TRBV20-1
TGTGCCAGCAGTTCGGGGACTAACACCTACGAGCAGTACTTC | CASSSGTNTYEQYF | many | TRBJ2-7 | TRBD2 | TRBV28
TGCAGCGCCGATCGGACAGGGTGGGGCACTGAAGCTTTCTTT | CSADRTGWGTEAFF | once | TRBJ1-1 | TRBD1 | TRBV29-1
TGTGCCAGCAGTGGTAGGGTGGCCCAAGAGACCCAGTACTTC | CASSGRVAQETQYF | many | TRBJ2-5 | NA | TRBV2